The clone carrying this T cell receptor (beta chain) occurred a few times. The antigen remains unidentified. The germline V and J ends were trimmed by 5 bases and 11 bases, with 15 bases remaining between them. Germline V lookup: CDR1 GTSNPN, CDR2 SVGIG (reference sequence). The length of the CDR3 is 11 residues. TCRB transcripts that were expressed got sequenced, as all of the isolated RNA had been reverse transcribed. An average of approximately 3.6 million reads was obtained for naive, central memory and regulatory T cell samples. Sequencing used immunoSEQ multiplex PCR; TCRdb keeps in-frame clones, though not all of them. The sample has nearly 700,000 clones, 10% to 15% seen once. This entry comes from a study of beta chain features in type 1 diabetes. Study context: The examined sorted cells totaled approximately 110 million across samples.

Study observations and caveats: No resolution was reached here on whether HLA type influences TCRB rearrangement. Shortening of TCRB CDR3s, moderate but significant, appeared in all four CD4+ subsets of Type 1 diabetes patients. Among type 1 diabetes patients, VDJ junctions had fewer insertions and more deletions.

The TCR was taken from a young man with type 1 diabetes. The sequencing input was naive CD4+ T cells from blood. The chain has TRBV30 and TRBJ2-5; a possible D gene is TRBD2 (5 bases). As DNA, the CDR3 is TGTGCCTGGTCTCCCGGGGAGTTGCAGTACTTC. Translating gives CAWSPGELQYF.